This T cell receptor beta chain was identified during a study of cytomegalovirus exposure and HLA in healthy donors. Findings and limits, study-wide: Of the V segments, some could not be distinguished, including TRBV6-2 and TRBV6-3, and were excluded.

It was with 60 Vbeta and 13 Jbeta primers that the PCR ran. Clones were sequenced by immunoSEQ multiplex PCR, and TCRdb holds only the in-frame ones, with some missing. In the table there are 100,000 to 150,000 clones, 77% of which are singletons. This clone has just a few counts. What it recognizes is unknown. V lost 7 bases and J lost 7; bases outside the gene matches: 0. Looked up from germline, CDR1 is MNHEY and CDR2 is SVGAGI. This CDR3 region has 11 residues. The receptor was isolated from a woman aged 40 to 50 in good health and CMV-seronegative. The J gene is TRBJ2-1, the V gene TRBV6-5; 8 bases align to TRBD1. The sample consisted of PBMCs. The CDR3 loop reads CASNRGNEQFF. The DNA for the CDR3 is TGTGCCAGCAACAGGGGGAATGAGCAGTTCTTC.